This TCR beta chain was captured by sequencing in a study of T cell repertoires in cytomegalovirus infection (dated by TCRdb to between 2018 and 2020). Context from the whole study: The peptide stimulations were aimed at well-studied HLA-B-restricted epitopes as well as recently identified HLA-C-restricted CMV epitopes, whose presentation resists viral immunomodulation. Donor HLA type was relevant to the analysis, because carriage of CMV infection together with the matching HLA type was indicated by public TCR beta signatures. Points the paper makes about the study in general: The ex vivo response was dominated by HLA-C-restricted CMV-specific TCR beta clonotypes, and the single most frequent clonotype in two of eight donors was supplied by these HLA-C-restricted clonotypes. In both this cohort and an independent roughly 350-donor cohort, the cumulative frequency of public TCR beta family members distinguished carriers of CMV infection plus the relevant HLA type.

This clonotype was counted many times. The antigen it recognizes is unknown. It has no much larger one-base neighbor in the sample; base qualities were not kept. The treatment or condition label, read with the paper, signifies: in vitro stimulation with specific CMV peptide epitopes to enrich CMV-specific T cells. TCRdb shows the sequencer as Illumina HiSeq 1500. The raw public reads went through TCRdb reprocessing: fastp at Q25, MiXCR clone calling, in-frame beta chains kept. Rows with a matching CDR3 protein are joined into one entry that keeps the most common DNA and genes. A total of some 500,000 distinct CDR3 sequences appear in this sample, 30% to 40% of them only once. Roughly 15% of the sample rests with the top ten. The CDR3 contains 14 residues, cysteine and phenylalanine counted. CDR3 DNA is the only sequence kept; it has 42 bases, read in frame from the first base. The junction shows trimming of 0 bases on V and 7 bases on J, plus 10 bases between the germline ends. From a lookup of the germline V gene, CDR1 and CDR2 are MRHNA and SNTAGT.

This sequence was found in a human donor in good health (CMV status not recorded). Some clones in this sample may be carry-over from other donors' samples. This material consisted of cultured PBMCs, taken from culture after CMV antigen stimulation. The sequence links TRBV6-4 to TRBJ2-1; the best D guess is TRBD2, with 6 bases matching. The DNA reads TGTGCCAGCAGTGACTCCCGGGAGATGAATGAGCAGTTCTTC. Its protein is CASSDSREMNEQFF.